This T cell receptor (beta chain) was retrieved from a study of cytomegalovirus exposure and HLA in healthy donors. Broader study findings: Among immune exposure information, only CMV serostatus was available.

This clone occurred a few times. What it binds is not known. After removal of 5 bases from V and 1 base from J, the junction contained 14 bases not matched to a gene. In germline, CDR1 is SGHTA, CDR2 FQGNSA. The CDR3 has 18 residues. The PCR contained 60 Vbeta and 13 Jbeta primers. Generated by immunoSEQ multiplex PCR, the TCRdb table keeps only in-frame clones and is missing some. The table lists around 150,000 clones, under 75% of them singletons. This TCR was sampled from a man aged 35 to 55 in good health and CMV-seropositive. The chain uses TRBV7-2 and TRBJ1-1, with 9 positions matching TRBD1. Sample: PBMCs. CDR3 amino acids: CASSRYATGGGKNTEAFF. For the CDR3, the DNA is TGTGCCAGCAGCCGGTACGCCACAGGGGGCGGAAAGAACACTGAAGCTTTCTTT.